The rows below give T cell receptor beta chains drawn from one sample of a study of blood T cells in healthy people across ages. TCRdb passed the 5' RACE reads through MiXCR, listing each CDR3 protein once. The profile covers about 1.6 million distinct CDR3 sequences, with around 36% appearing a single time and approximately 10% taken by the ten largest. Sequencing was done on a sample of blood. All receptors come from a woman aged 25 to 39 in good health. CDR3s include the opening cysteine and the closing phenylalanine or tryptophan. The order of the fields is D gene, J gene, clone size, V gene, CDR3 DNA, CDR3 protein. The D gene is left open where the match is weak. Clone size is stated in some rows and not others, as once, few, many or a class when expanded.

>NA|TRBJ2-1|NA|TRBV7-3
TGTGCCAGCAGCTTAACTGTAGGCACCTACAATGAGCAGTTCTTC
CASSLTVGTYNEQFF
>TRBD1|TRBJ2-1|NA|TRBV14
TGTGCCAGCGCCGGAGGCAGGGGGCTAGGTAGTAACAATGAGCAGTTCTTC
CASAGGRGLGSNNEQFF
>TRBD1|TRBJ1-5|NA|TRBV12-3/TRBV12-4
TGTGCCAGCAGTCCGGACAGGACCGGGCAGCCCCAGCATTTT
CASSPDRTGQPQHF
>TRBD2|TRBJ2-3|NA|TRBV7-8
TGTGCCAGCACTAAAGACGGGGGGGTTAGCACAGATACGCAGTATTTT
CASTKDGGVSTDTQYF
>TRBD2|TRBJ2-3|NA|TRBV20-1
TGCAGTGCTAGAGATGAGGTAGCGGGGGATAGGCTAAATACGCAGTATTTT
CSARDEVAGDRLNTQYF
>NA|TRBJ1-2|NA|TRBV29-1
TGCAGCGCCCAGGATTTATTCGGGGGCTACACCTTC
CSAQDLFGGYTF
>TRBD2|TRBJ2-1|few|TRBV7-8
TGTGCCAGCATCTCGAGGGAGGGGAGGAGCTCCTACAGTGAGCAGTTCTTC
CASISREGRSSYSEQFF
>NA|TRBJ2-5|many|TRBV28
TGTGCCAGCACAGGGGGGAGGCTGGAGACCCAGTACTTC
CASTGGRLETQYF
>NA|TRBJ1-5|NA|TRBV27
TGTGCCAGCAGTGAATACTGGGCTCAGCCCCAGCATTTT
CASSEYWAQPQHF
>NA|TRBJ2-7|NA|TRBV7-2
TGTGCCAGCAGCTTAGGATTACTGTTGGGGCGGGAGCAGTACTTC
CASSLGLLLGREQYF
>NA|TRBJ1-1|few|TRBV7-9
TGTGCCAGCTCCTCAGGGGTTGGCGCTGAAGCTTTCTTT
CASSSGVGAEAFF
>NA|TRBJ2-3|NA|TRBV5-1
TGCGCCAGCAGCCTTCAGGGGCCGTCGACAGATACGCAGTATTTT
CASSLQGPSTDTQYF
>TRBD1|TRBJ2-1|NA|TRBV7-2
TGTGCCAGCAGCTTAGAAGTTATCGGGACAGGGTTCTTC
CASSLEVIGTGFF
>NA|TRBJ2-7|NA|TRBV5-1
TGCGCCAGCAGCTTCCTCCCGAGGGTTATAAGCTCCTACGAGCAGTACTTC
CASSFLPRVISSYEQYF
>TRBD2|TRBJ2-1|NA|TRBV29-1
TGCAGCGTTGGTAGCGGGGCTAGCTCCTACAATGAGCAGTTCTTC
CSVGSGASSYNEQFF
>NA|TRBJ1-5|NA|TRBV20-1
TGCAGTGCTAGTAGGTTGGGATCTAGTCAGCCCCAGCATTTT
CSASRLGSSQPQHF
>NA|TRBJ1-2|few|TRBV6-5
TGTGCCAGCAGTTACTCGGTGGATTATGGCTACACCTTC
CASSYSVDYGYTF
>TRBD2|TRBJ2-1|NA|TRBV11-2
TGTGCCAGCAGCTCCACCGGGACTAGCGGGAGAGGATCCTACAATGAGCAGTTCTTC
CASSSTGTSGRGSYNEQFF
>NA|TRBJ2-3|many|TRBV29-1
TGCAGCGTTGAAGCTAGCGGCACAGATACGCAGTATTTT
CSVEASGTDTQYF
>NA|TRBJ2-7|NA|TRBV5-1
TGCGCCAGCAGCCCGGAGGGACTTCTCTCCCACGAGCAGTACTTC
CASSPEGLLSHEQYF
>NA|TRBJ2-7|NA|TRBV20-1
TGCAGTGCTAAGGGGGGGGCGGGACCGTCCTCCTACGAGCAGTACTTC
CSAKGGAGPSSYEQYF
>TRBD2|TRBJ2-1|few|TRBV9
TGTGCCAGCAGCTCCGGGGGGGGGAGTGAGCAGTTCTTC
CASSSGGGSEQFF
>NA|TRBJ2-7|few|TRBV27
TGTGCCAGCAGTTTTTTAGGGGTCGGATACGAGCAGTACTTC
CASSFLGVGYEQYF
>TRBD2|TRBJ2-1|NA|TRBV27
TGTGCCAGCAGTAACACGGGAGGGCCTCCGTACAATGAGCAGTTCTTC
CASSNTGGPPYNEQFF
>NA|TRBJ2-1|NA|TRBV12-3/TRBV12-4
TGTGCCAGCAGGGGGTATGCCAACCGATACAATGAGCAGTTCTTC
CASRGYANRYNEQFF
>NA|TRBJ1-1|few|TRBV11-2
TGTGCCAGCAGCTCAAAATATTTAGGCACTGAAGCTTTCTTT
CASSSKYLGTEAFF
>TRBD2|TRBJ2-3|many|TRBV3-1
TGCGCCAGCAGCCCGCTAGCGGGAGGGCCGACAGATACGCAGTATTTT
CASSPLAGGPTDTQYF
>NA|TRBJ1-2|NA|TRBV29-1
TGCAGCGCCGAAGGGAGTTATGGCTACACCTTC
CSAEGSYGYTF
>TRBD2|TRBJ2-3|many|TRBV20-1
TGCAGTGCTTTAGGGCTAGCGGGCCTCACAGATACGCAGTATTTT
CSALGLAGLTDTQYF
>TRBD2|TRBJ2-7|many|TRBV5-5
TGTGCCAGCAGCCCCCTGGGGGGGGGACCTCTCGAGCAGTACTTC
CASSPLGGGPLEQYF
>TRBD1|TRBJ2-4|many|TRBV7-7
TGTGCCAGCAGCTCCGGGACAGGGCTTCGGTACTTC
CASSSGTGLRYF
>NA|TRBJ2-3|NA|TRBV25-1
TGTGCCAGCAGTGAATATCCCTGGGGAACGCAGTATTTT
CASSEYPWGTQYF
>TRBD1|TRBJ2-7|NA|TRBV20-1
TGCAGTGCTAGCCATAACCTCGACAGGGGCCCCTACGAGCAGTACTTC
CSASHNLDRGPYEQYF
>TRBD1|TRBJ1-2|few|TRBV5-1
TGCGCCAGCAGCTTGGTAGGGACAGACTACTCCGCCGATGGCTACACCTTC
CASSLVGTDYSADGYTF
>TRBD1|TRBJ1-2|few|TRBV20-1
TGCAGTGCTAGGGCTGGGACAGAGGGTTTTGGCTACACCTTC
CSARAGTEGFGYTF
>NA|TRBJ1-2|NA|TRBV6-1
TGTGCCAGCGGTGATGGGACACTCGTCACTACTAACTATGGCTACACCTTC
CASGDGTLVTTNYGYTF
>TRBD2|TRBJ2-3|few|TRBV7-3
TGTGCCAGCAGCTTAATCGCTAGCGGAACCACAGATACGCAGTATTTT
CASSLIASGTTDTQYF
>NA|TRBJ2-2|NA|TRBV4-1
TGCGCCAGCAGCCACCGGACGAACCCGAACACCGGGGAGCTGTTTTTT
CASSHRTNPNTGELFF
>NA|TRBJ1-4|NA|TRBV27
TGTGCCAGCAGTAAGCGGGGGGCCGGAGGAAAACGGTTTTTT
CASSKRGAGGKRFF
>NA|TRBJ2-5|NA|TRBV20-1
TGCAGTGCTAGATCCTTCCCTGGCAGGGCTCAAGAGACCCAGTACTTC
CSARSFPGRAQETQYF
>NA|TRBJ2-5|many|TRBV29-1
TGCAGCGTGCCCCCCAAAGAGACCCAGTACTTC
CSVPPKETQYF
>TRBD1|TRBJ2-7|few|TRBV20-1
TGCAGTGCATCCGGGACAGGGGACCCTCCCTACGAGCAGTACTTC
CSASGTGDPPYEQYF
>NA|TRBJ2-7|NA|TRBV11-1
TGTGCCAGCAGCTTAGGGTGGGTACAGGGCATCGACGAGCAGTACTTC
CASSLGWVQGIDEQYF
>NA|TRBJ2-1|NA|TRBV13
TGTGTCAGCAGCGAAAAGGGGGATGAGCAGTTCTTC
CVSSEKGDEQFF
>NA|TRBJ1-1|NA|TRBV28
TGTGCCAGCAGTTTATGGGGCGGGGGATCTGACACTGAAGCTTTCTTT
CASSLWGGGSDTEAFF
>TRBD1|TRBJ1-4|few|TRBV15
TGTGCCACCAGCGGGGACAGGGGGTTGGATGAAAAACTGTTTTTT
CATSGDRGLDEKLFF
>NA|TRBJ2-7|many|TRBV7-3
TGTGCCAGCAGTTTACCCGGGGGCGAGCAGTACTTC
CASSLPGGEQYF
>TRBD1|TRBJ1-5|few|TRBV28
TGTGCCAGCAGTTTTCTGGACAGGGTGGACAATCAGCCCCAGCATTTT
CASSFLDRVDNQPQHF
>TRBD2|TRBJ2-1|NA|TRBV20-1
TGCAGTGCTAGAGATTGGCTAGCGGGAGTTATTTGGAATGAGCAGTTCTTC
CSARDWLAGVIWNEQFF
>NA|TRBJ2-3|few|TRBV20-1
TGCAGTGCTCCATTATTAGATACGCAGTATTTT
CSAPLLDTQYF
>NA|TRBJ2-1|NA|TRBV7-9
TGTGCCAGCAGCTTAGCCCGGGACCTGAGGAATGAGCAGTTCTTC
CASSLARDLRNEQFF
>NA|TRBJ2-1|few|TRBV27
TGTGCCAGCAGCCCGGAAGGGGGAGGTTACAATGAGCAGTTCTTC
CASSPEGGGYNEQFF
>TRBD1|TRBJ2-7|NA|TRBV6-2/TRBV6-3
TGTGCCAGCAGTTACTCGTTTACAGGGGGTTCCTACGAGCAGTACTTC
CASSYSFTGGSYEQYF